Sequencing of this T cell receptor (beta chain) was carried out in a study of shared clonotypes between healthy human individuals. General observations from the study: The study found about 4.6% of naive CD4 clonotypes shared across four donors. When compared with the clonotypes that were shared by all four sorted-subset donors, the non-shared clonotypes turned out to have lower generation probabilities.

The donors were all Caucasian adults (living in Nashville, Tennessee). The repertoire was sequenced with immunoSEQ multiplex PCR; TCRdb's copy has only in-frame clones and lacks some. The sample has about 700,000 clones, around two thirds seen once. V was clipped by 7 bases and J by 0 bases, with 6 bases between them. CDR1 SEHNR and CDR2 FQNEAQ come from the germline V gene (reference sequence). The CDR3 is made up of 13 amino acids. As for this clone: Its target is not known.

Material: memory CD4+ T cells sorted from blood. Subset denoted: CD45RA-negative fraction. The sequence was collected from a young woman in good health. The V call is TRBV7-9, the J call TRBJ1-4; no clear D gene. CDR3 sequence: CASTTATNEKLFF. Written as DNA, the CDR3 is TGTGCCAGCACAACTGCAACTAATGAAAAACTGTTTTTT. The variable domain in full, completed from reference TRBV7-9 and TRBJ1-4, reads DTGVSQNPRHKITKRGQNVTFRCDPISEHNRLYWYRQTLGQGPEFLTYFQNEAQLEKSRLLSDRFSAERPKGSFSTLEIQRTEQGDSAMYLCASTTATNEKLFFGSGTQLSVL.